Listed here are 9 T cell receptor beta chains from one sample, sequenced in a study of blood T cell repertoires in COVID-19. Clones were sequenced by immunoSEQ multiplex PCR, and TCRdb holds only the in-frame ones, with some missing. The sample yields roughly 95,000 clones, about four fifths seen once. Sequencing was performed on peripheral blood. The source is a human donor in a cohort sampled during active COVID-19.

The rearrangement joins TRBV5-1 to TRBJ1-2, with a tentative D call TRBD1 (5 bases). Germline CDR1 is SGHRS and CDR2 is YFSETQ. Trimming took off 0 bases at V and 8 bases at J, with 11 bases between the two ends. CDR3 length: 13 residues. CDR3 residues: CASSLDRFGGYTF. In DNA, the CDR3 is TGCGCCAGCAGCTTGGACAGGTTCGGAGGCTACACCTTC.

The chain links TRBV10-3 to TRBJ2-1; tentatively, D is TRBD1 (5 bases). The CDR3 loop spans 15 amino acids. Germline V gene lookup returns CDR1 ENHRY and CDR2 SYGVKD. V was shortened by 3 bases and J by 2 bases, with 11 bases between the two germline ends. The CDR3 region is CAISDLTGPYNEQFF. CDR3 sequence (DNA): TGTGCCATCAGTGACCTTACAGGTCCCTACAATGAGCAGTTCTTC.

The chain has TRBV10-3 and TRBJ2-5; D is undetermined. Germline lookup yields CDR1 ENHRY and CDR2 SYGVKD. CDR3 length: 12 amino acids. With 2 bases removed from V and 5 bases from J, the gap between germline ends came to 6 bases. The CDR3 loop is CAISEGQETQYF. Here the CDR3 DNA reads TGTGCCATCAGTGAGGGGCAGGAGACCCAGTACTTC.

V is TRBV5-1 and J is TRBJ2-1; 12 nucleotides line up with TRBD2. Germline CDR1 SGHRS, CDR2 YFSETQ. CDR3 length equals 15 residues. The V segment lost 1 base and the J segment 4 bases; nucleotides outside the gene matches: 0. The CDR3 is CASSLTSGGYNEQFF. The CDR3 DNA reads TGCGCCAGCAGCTTGACTAGCGGGGGGTACAATGAGCAGTTCTTC.

This chain connects TRBV5-1 to TRBJ2-1; 10 bases map to TRBD2. V trimming: 4 bases; J trimming: 4 bases; junction bases outside the gene matches: 5. Looked up from germline, CDR1 is SGHRS and CDR2 is YFSETQ. This CDR3 comprises 15 residues. CDR3 sequence reads: CASSIAGGGYNEQFF. Here the CDR3 DNA reads TGCGCCAGCAGCATAGCGGGGGGAGGGTACAATGAGCAGTTCTTC.

The chain employs TRBV18 and TRBJ2-7, with a tentative D call TRBD2 (6 bases). The germline V and J ends were trimmed by 3 bases and 7 bases, with 7 bases remaining between them. This CDR3 is built from 11 residues. The germline V gene has CDR1 KGHSH and CDR2 LQKENI. The CDR3 bases are TGTGCCAGCTCACCGGGGACTGAGCAGTACTTC. As protein: CASSPGTEQYF.

There are a few counts of this clone. The chain is built from TRBV4-3 and TRBJ1-2, with D possibly being TRBD1 (6 bases). V lost 1 base and J lost 8, with 23 bases in between. This CDR3 has 17 amino acids. Looked up from germline, CDR1 is LGHNA and CDR2 is YSLEER. The CDR3 coding sequence is TGCGCCAGCAGCCAAGCCCATTCCCCGACAGGACGAAGAGGCTACACCTTC. This encodes CASSQAHSPTGRRGYTF.

This chain connects TRBV11-2 to TRBJ2-3, with 7 bases lining up with TRBD2. CDR3 length: 14 residues. Trimming at V came to 1 base and at J to 4 bases, leaving 2 bases not matched to a gene. Germline V lookup: CDR1 SGHAT, CDR2 FQNNGV. This CDR3 reads CASSLALAADTQYF. The DNA of the CDR3 is TGTGCCAGCAGCTTAGCTCTAGCGGCAGATACGCAGTATTTT.

This clone has only a few counts. Written as DNA, the CDR3 is TGCAGCGTTGGACAGGGAGGCTACAATGAGCAGTTCTTC. The encoded protein is CSVGQGGYNEQFF. V gene TRBV29-1 combines with J gene TRBJ2-1, with D possibly matching TRBD1 (7 bases). This CDR3 is 13 amino acids long. With 4 bases removed from V and 3 bases from J, the gap between germline ends came to 10 bases. Germline CDR1 is SQVTM and CDR2 is ANQGSEA.